The present TCR beta chain was sequenced within a study of CD8 T cells in ankylosing spondylitis. Study-wide points: The study identified a TCR beta motif of seven or eight highly homologous variants that appeared characteristic of ankylosing spondylitis blood.

TCRdb reprocessed the 5' RACE reads with MiXCR, giving one entry per CDR3 protein. The sample records a few hundred thousand distinct CDR3 sequences, about 20% being singletons. This clonotype was counted many times. What it binds is not known. Trimming cost V 0 bases and J 7 bases, with 13 bases left between them. The CDR3 length is 15 residues. The germline CDR1 and CDR2 sequences are SGDLS and YYNGEE. The specimen sequenced was blood, either unsorted or a sorted T cell fraction (not recorded which). The chain joins TRBV9 to TRBJ2-2, with D perhaps being TRBD1 or TRBD2 (7 bases each). This receptor was identified in a male donor with ankylosing spondylitis. CDR3 sequence reads: CASSVVPGGVGELFF. CDR3 nucleotide sequence: TGTGCCAGCAGCGTAGTTCCAGGGGGGGTCGGGGAGCTGTTTTTT.